A selection of T cell receptor beta chains follows, all from one sample in a study of blood T cell repertoires in COVID-19. Measured with immunoSEQ multiplex PCR; TCRdb has only the in-frame clones, and not every one. Of 150,000 to 200,000 clones listed, 70% to 90% are singletons. The sequencing sample was made of peripheral blood. These receptors originate from a woman aged 30 to 39 with acute or convalescent COVID-19. Each CDR3 is given with its conserved first and last residue. D genes are given only for firm matches. A clone size is listed for some rows: how often the clone was seen (once, few, many), or a class if it is expanded.

d_call: TRBD1
v_call: TRBV28
j_call: TRBJ1-3
clone_size: NA
cdr3_nt: TGTGCCAGCAGTACCCAGGGGGCCTCTGGAAACACCATATATTTT
cdr3_aa: CASSTQGASGNTIYF

d_call: NA
v_call: TRBV3-1/TRBV3-2
j_call: TRBJ1-4
clone_size: NA
cdr3_nt: TGTGCCAGCAGCCTAAGAGCGGGGGGGAAACTGTTTTTT
cdr3_aa: CASSLRAGGKLFF

d_call: NA
v_call: TRBV27
j_call: TRBJ2-7
clone_size: NA
cdr3_nt: TGTGCCGGTCCACCAGGGGACCGCTCCTACGAGCAGTACTTC
cdr3_aa: CAGPPGDRSYEQYF

d_call: NA
v_call: TRBV18
j_call: TRBJ2-2
clone_size: NA
cdr3_nt: TGTGCCAGCTCACCCACGGACTGGTCGAACACCGGGGAGCTGTTTTTT
cdr3_aa: CASSPTDWSNTGELFF

d_call: NA
v_call: TRBV5-1
j_call: TRBJ2-1
clone_size: NA
cdr3_nt: TGCGCCAGCAGCTCATCGGGGGAGCAGTTCTTC
cdr3_aa: CASSSSGEQFF

d_call: TRBD1
v_call: TRBV28
j_call: TRBJ1-6
clone_size: NA
cdr3_nt: TGTGCCAGCAGTTTCCCAACAGGGGGCATTGATTCACCCCTCCACTTT
cdr3_aa: CASSFPTGGIDSPLHF

d_call: NA
v_call: TRBV28
j_call: TRBJ1-1
clone_size: NA
cdr3_nt: TGTGCCAGCCGGAGCCACACTGAAGCTTTCTTT
cdr3_aa: CASRSHTEAFF

d_call: TRBD1
v_call: TRBV28
j_call: TRBJ1-1
clone_size: NA
cdr3_nt: TGTGCCAGCAGTTTAAGACAGGGGGCGTTGAACACTGAAGCTTTCTTT
cdr3_aa: CASSLRQGALNTEAFF

d_call: NA
v_call: TRBV10-1
j_call: TRBJ2-5
clone_size: NA
cdr3_nt: TGCGCCAGCAATATATTAGAGACCCAGTACTTC
cdr3_aa: CASNILETQYF

d_call: TRBD1
v_call: TRBV18
j_call: TRBJ2-7
clone_size: NA
cdr3_nt: TGTGCCAGCTCACCCCAGGGGGTTGGGTACGAGCAGTACTTC
cdr3_aa: CASSPQGVGYEQYF

d_call: NA
v_call: TRBV7-9
j_call: TRBJ1-2
clone_size: NA
cdr3_nt: TGTGCCAGCAGCTTACTTCTTGGCTACACCTTC
cdr3_aa: CASSLLLGYTF

d_call: TRBD2
v_call: TRBV29-1
j_call: TRBJ2-1
clone_size: NA
cdr3_nt: TGCAGCGAATCCGGGACTAGTACTCAAAATGAGCAGTTCTTC
cdr3_aa: CSESGTSTQNEQFF

d_call: NA
v_call: TRBV30
j_call: TRBJ2-7
clone_size: once
cdr3_nt: TGTGCCTGTAATCTGGAGCGCTACGAGCAGTACTTC
cdr3_aa: CACNLERYEQYF

d_call: NA
v_call: TRBV9
j_call: TRBJ2-1
clone_size: few
cdr3_nt: TGTGCCAGCAGCTCCTCCCCTACTAGTACGAAGGACAATGAGCAGTTCTTC
cdr3_aa: CASSSSPTSTKDNEQFF

d_call: TRBD1
v_call: TRBV11-3
j_call: TRBJ2-7
clone_size: NA
cdr3_nt: TGTGCCAGCAGCTTAGATGGGACAGGGGTGTACGAGCAGTACTTC
cdr3_aa: CASSLDGTGVYEQYF

d_call: NA
v_call: TRBV7-2
j_call: TRBJ2-3
clone_size: NA
cdr3_nt: TGTGCCAGCAGCCCAGACAGATACTCAGATACGCAGTATTTT
cdr3_aa: CASSPDRYSDTQYF

d_call: NA
v_call: TRBV19
j_call: TRBJ1-1
clone_size: NA
cdr3_nt: TGTGCCAGTAGTATTCGCAGGGCGGGGACCACTGAAGCTTTCTTT
cdr3_aa: CASSIRRAGTTEAFF

d_call: NA
v_call: TRBV18
j_call: TRBJ1-5
clone_size: NA
cdr3_nt: TGTGCCAGCTCAACAGGACGGAGTAGCAATCAGCCCCAGCATTTT
cdr3_aa: CASSTGRSSNQPQHF

d_call: TRBD2
v_call: TRBV2
j_call: TRBJ2-1
clone_size: NA
cdr3_nt: TGTGCCAGCAGAACCGGGACTAGCAACAATGAGCAGTTCTTC
cdr3_aa: CASRTGTSNNEQFF

d_call: NA
v_call: TRBV6-5
j_call: TRBJ2-1
clone_size: few
cdr3_nt: TGTGCCAGCAGTTACTCGTCAGGCCCCTACAATGAGCAGTTCTTC
cdr3_aa: CASSYSSGPYNEQFF

d_call: NA
v_call: TRBV7-8
j_call: TRBJ1-6
clone_size: NA
cdr3_nt: TGTGCCACGAGGCCCCGAGTGGATTCACCCCTCCACTTT
cdr3_aa: CATRPRVDSPLHF

d_call: NA
v_call: TRBV28
j_call: TRBJ1-2
clone_size: NA
cdr3_nt: TGTGCCAGCAGGTATCACGACAGAGCCTATGGCTACACCTTC
cdr3_aa: CASRYHDRAYGYTF

d_call: NA
v_call: TRBV6-5
j_call: TRBJ2-6
clone_size: few
cdr3_nt: TGTGCCAGCAGTTACTCTCCCTATTCTGGGGCCAACGTCCTGACTTTC
cdr3_aa: CASSYSPYSGANVLTF

d_call: NA
v_call: TRBV7-9
j_call: TRBJ1-1
clone_size: NA
cdr3_nt: TGTGCCAGCAGCCCCACAGGGCCCACTGAAGCTTTCTTT
cdr3_aa: CASSPTGPTEAFF

d_call: NA
v_call: TRBV6-2/TRBV6-3
j_call: TRBJ2-7
clone_size: NA
cdr3_nt: TGTGCCAGCAGTTACCCGACCCTAAGATCGGGGTCGGGATACGAGCAGTACTTC
cdr3_aa: CASSYPTLRSGSGYEQYF

d_call: TRBD2
v_call: TRBV11-2
j_call: TRBJ2-1
clone_size: NA
cdr3_nt: TGTGCCAGCAGCCAGGGACTAGCGGGAGTCGTACATGAGCAGTTCTTC
cdr3_aa: CASSQGLAGVVHEQFF

d_call: NA
v_call: TRBV29-1
j_call: TRBJ2-7
clone_size: NA
cdr3_nt: TGCAGCGTTGCAGAGATGGGGCGAGAGCAGTACTTC
cdr3_aa: CSVAEMGREQYF

d_call: TRBD2
v_call: TRBV15
j_call: TRBJ2-3
clone_size: NA
cdr3_nt: TGTGCCACCAGCAGAGGCCTAGCGGGAGAGTCCCTTCGGCAGTATTTT
cdr3_aa: CATSRGLAGESLRQYF

d_call: TRBD2
v_call: TRBV30
j_call: TRBJ2-7
clone_size: NA
cdr3_nt: TGTGCCTGGAAGAGGCCGGGACTAGGGTACGAGCAGTACTTC
cdr3_aa: CAWKRPGLGYEQYF

d_call: NA
v_call: TRBV2
j_call: TRBJ2-3
clone_size: NA
cdr3_nt: TGTGCCAGCACCAGAACAAGCACAGATACGCAGTATTTT
cdr3_aa: CASTRTSTDTQYF

d_call: TRBD1
v_call: TRBV6-5
j_call: TRBJ2-7
clone_size: once
cdr3_nt: TGTGCCAGCAGCGCCTACGGACAGGGAATCTACGAGCAGTACTTC
cdr3_aa: CASSAYGQGIYEQYF

d_call: TRBD2
v_call: TRBV24-1
j_call: TRBJ2-7
clone_size: NA
cdr3_nt: TGTGCCACCAGACAAAACGGGGAGGGGAGATCCTACGAGCAGTACTTC
cdr3_aa: CATRQNGEGRSYEQYF